This entry describes one T cell receptor beta chain. Its antigen is not identified. This sample's time point: after dendritic cell vaccination, including at tumor progression/relapse. Blood PBMC samples: pre-vaccination, two weeks post third vaccination, and at tumor progression. J gave up 2 bases and V 5 bases, and 10 bases lay outside the gene matches. Germline V CDR1 and CDR2: MNHEY, SMNVEV (reference sequence). The CDR3 has 16 amino acids. This entry is derived from a study of glioma-infiltrating T cells after dendritic cell vaccination. Whole-study findings and limits: Higher pretreatment TIL content predicted longer progression-free time and survival.

Only in-frame clones appear in the TCRdb table, and some are missing; sequencing was by immunoSEQ multiplex PCR. The table shows fewer than 85,000 clones, with about nine tenths occurring only once. Sequences were derived from blood, sampled after dendritic cell vaccination. The V and J genes are TRBV27 and TRBJ1-2; 8 bases fit TRBD1. The receptor comes from a human donor with glioblastoma. The chain's CDR3 is CASSKSRDRPNYGYTF. The CDR3 DNA follows: TGTGCCAGCAGTAAATCTCGGGACAGGCCGAACTATGGCTACACCTTC.